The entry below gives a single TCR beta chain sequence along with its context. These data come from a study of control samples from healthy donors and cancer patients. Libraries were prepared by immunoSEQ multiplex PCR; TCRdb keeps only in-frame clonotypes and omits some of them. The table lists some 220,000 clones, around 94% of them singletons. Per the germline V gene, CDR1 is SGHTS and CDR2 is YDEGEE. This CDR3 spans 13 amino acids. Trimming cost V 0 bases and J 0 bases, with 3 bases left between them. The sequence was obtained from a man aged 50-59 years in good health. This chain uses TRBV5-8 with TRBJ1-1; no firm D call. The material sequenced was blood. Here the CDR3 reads CASSLGVNTEAFF. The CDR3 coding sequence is TGTGCCAGCAGCTTGGGGGTGAACACTGAAGCTTTCTTT.